This section outlines one T cell receptor (beta chain) sequence together with its context. The entry originates in a study of CD8+CD57+ T cells in acquired aplastic anemia. The sequenced patients had an expansion of CD8+CD57+ cells seen by flow cytometry. Untreated patients provided the blood samples, with no therapy given before sampling. The CDR3 is 14 residues long. V shed 6 bases and J 11 bases; nucleotides not matched to a gene: 8. Germline CDR1 SNHLY, CDR2 FYNNEI. The template used for profiling TCR beta VDJ and CDR3 was genomic DNA. From the reads, TCRdb called clonotypes with MiXCR, one entry per CDR3 protein. Among over 250,000 distinct CDR3 sequences, roughly 53% were seen once, and the ten largest hold roughly 1.2%.

The sequence derives from a human donor with aplastic anemia. The sample comprised sorted CD4+, CD8+, or CD8+CD57+ T cells (not recorded which) from PBMCs. The V and J genes are TRBV2 and TRBJ2-5; 14 positions agree with TRBD2. CDR3 in DNA: TGTGCCAGCAGCTACCGGGGACTAGCGGGGGAGCAGTACTTC. Translation: CASSYRGLAGEQYF.